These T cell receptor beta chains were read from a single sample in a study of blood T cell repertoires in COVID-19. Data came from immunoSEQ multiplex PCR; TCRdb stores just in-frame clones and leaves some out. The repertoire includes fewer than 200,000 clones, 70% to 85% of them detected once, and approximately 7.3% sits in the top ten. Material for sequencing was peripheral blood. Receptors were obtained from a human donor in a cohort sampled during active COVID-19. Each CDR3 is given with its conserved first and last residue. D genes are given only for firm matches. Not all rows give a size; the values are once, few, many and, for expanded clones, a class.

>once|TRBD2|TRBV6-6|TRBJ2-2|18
TGTGCCAGCAGTCCTAAACTAGCGGGGGCCCTGAACACCGGGGAGCTGTTTTTT
CASSPKLAGALNTGELFF
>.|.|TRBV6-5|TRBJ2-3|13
TGTGCCAGCAAGAAGGCGGTCACAGATACGCAGTATTTT
CASKKAVTDTQYF
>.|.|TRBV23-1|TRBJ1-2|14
TGCGCCAGCAGTCCGACGACAGATAACTATGGCTACACCTTC
CASSPTTDNYGYTF
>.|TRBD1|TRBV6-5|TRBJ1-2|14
TGTGCCAGCAACATACAGGGGGGAGGCTATGGCTACACCTTC
CASNIQGGGYGYTF
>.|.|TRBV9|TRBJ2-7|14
TGTGCCAGCAGCGTAGACAGGGAAGACCACGAGCAGTACTTC
CASSVDREDHEQYF
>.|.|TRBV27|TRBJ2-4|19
TGTGCCAGCAGTTCCTCCTTATCGCCGACAGGTGGGATCATGGACATTCAGTACTTC
CASSSSLSPTGGIMDIQYF
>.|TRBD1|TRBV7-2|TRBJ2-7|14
TGTGCCAGCAGTCGACAGGGACCTTCCTACGAGCAGTACTTC
CASSRQGPSYEQYF
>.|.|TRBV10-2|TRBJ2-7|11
TGCGCCAGCAGACAGGGTTCCGAGCAGTACTTC
CASRQGSEQYF
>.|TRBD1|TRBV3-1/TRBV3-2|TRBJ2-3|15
TGTGCCAGCAGCCAAGACAGGGGGCGCACAGATACGCAGTATTTT
CASSQDRGRTDTQYF
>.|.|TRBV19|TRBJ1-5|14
TGTGCCACCGACAGGTCTGGGCAAAATCAGCCCCAGCATTTT
CATDRSGQNQPQHF
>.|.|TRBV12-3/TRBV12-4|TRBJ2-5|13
TGTGCCAGCACCTTAGGGGACCAAGAGACCCAGTACTTC
CASTLGDQETQYF
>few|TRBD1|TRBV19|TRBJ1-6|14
TGTGCCAGTAGTCCAGACAGGGTTAATTCACCCCTCCACTTT
CASSPDRVNSPLHF
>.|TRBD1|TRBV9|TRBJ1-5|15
TGTGCCAGCGCCCTCGGACAGGGTAACAATCAGCCCCAGCATTTT
CASALGQGNNQPQHF
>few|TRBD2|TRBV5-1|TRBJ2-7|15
TGCGCCAGCAGCTTTAGGACTAGCGGGGTGGACGAGCAGTACTTC
CASSFRTSGVDEQYF
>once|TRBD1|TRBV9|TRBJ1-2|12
TGTGCCAGCAGCGTAGGACAGGGCGGCTACACCTTC
CASSVGQGGYTF
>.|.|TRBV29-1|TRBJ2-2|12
TGCAGCGCGTACAGTTACACCGGGGAGCTGTTTTTT
CSAYSYTGELFF
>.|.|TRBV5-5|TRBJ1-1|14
TGTGCCAGCAGCTTGGCCGGGGGGGGCCCTGAAGCTTTCTTT
CASSLAGGGPEAFF
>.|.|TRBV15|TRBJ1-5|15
TGTGCCACCAGCAGAGACTTACAGAGTAATCAGCCCCAGCATTTT
CATSRDLQSNQPQHF
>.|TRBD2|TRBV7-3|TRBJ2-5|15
TGTGCCAGCAGCATGGGAGGGAGGAATCAAGAGACCCAGTACTTC
CASSMGGRNQETQYF
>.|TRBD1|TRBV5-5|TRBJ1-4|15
TGTGCCAGCAGCTTGGGACAGGGGAGAAATGAAAAACTGTTTTTT
CASSLGQGRNEKLFF
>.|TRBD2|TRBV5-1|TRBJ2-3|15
TGCGCCAGCAGCTTAAATAGCGGGGACACAGATACGCAGTATTTT
CASSLNSGDTDTQYF
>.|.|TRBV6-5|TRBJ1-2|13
TGTGCCGTCGTTACAGGGATGGACTATGGCTACACCTTC
CAVVTGMDYGYTF
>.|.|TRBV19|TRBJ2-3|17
TGTGCCAGTACCGCCGCGGGGGCTAGCGCTAGCACAGATACGCAGTATTTT
CASTAAGASASTDTQYF
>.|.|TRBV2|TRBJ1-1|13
TGTGCCAGCAGTCCTCTCGGGGGCACTGAAGCTTTCTTT
CASSPLGGTEAFF
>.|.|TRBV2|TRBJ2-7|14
TGTGCCAGCAGCGAACAAACTGGGCCCTACGAGCAGTACTTC
CASSEQTGPYEQYF
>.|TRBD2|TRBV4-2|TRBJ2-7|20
TGTGCCAGCAGCCTCCACGCCGGGACTAGCGGGGGGGCCACCACCTACGAGCAGTACTTC
CASSLHAGTSGGATTYEQYF
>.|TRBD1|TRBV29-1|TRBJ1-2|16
TGCAGCGTTGATACATCGGGACAGCTCTCTGACTATGGCTACACCTTC
CSVDTSGQLSDYGYTF
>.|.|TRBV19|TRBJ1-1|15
TGTGCCAGTAGTCCGCGGACAGCCTGGGTCGCTGAAGCTTTCTTT
CASSPRTAWVAEAFF
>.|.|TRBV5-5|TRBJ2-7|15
TGTGCCAGCAGCTTGCGGGCAGGACATTCCTACGAGCAGTACTTC
CASSLRAGHSYEQYF
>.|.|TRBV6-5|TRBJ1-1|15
TGTGCCAGCAGTTACGAGACAGCCCTGAACACTGAAGCTTTCTTT
CASSYETALNTEAFF
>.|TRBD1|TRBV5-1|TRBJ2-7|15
TGCGCCAGCAGCAACGACAGGGGAGGTTCCTACGAGCAGTACTTC
CASSNDRGGSYEQYF
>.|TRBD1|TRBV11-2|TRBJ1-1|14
TGTGCCAGCAGCTCGGAGGGGGCCGACACTGAAGCTTTCTTT
CASSSEGADTEAFF
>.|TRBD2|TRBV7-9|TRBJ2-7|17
TGTGCCAGCAGCTTAATAGCGGGGGGCCTACGGGCCTACGAGCAGTACTTC
CASSLIAGGLRAYEQYF
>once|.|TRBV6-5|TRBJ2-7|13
TGTGCCAGCAGTTACGAAAGAGCGTACGAGCAGTACTTC
CASSYERAYEQYF
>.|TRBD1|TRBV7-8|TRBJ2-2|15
TGTGCCAGCAGGGGGACAGGGGGAGGGACCGGGGAGCTGTTTTTT
CASRGTGGGTGELFF
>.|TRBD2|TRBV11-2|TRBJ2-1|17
TGTGCCAGCAGCTTACCCCCCCCGGGGGGGCCCTACAATGAGCAGTTCTTC
CASSLPPPGGPYNEQFF
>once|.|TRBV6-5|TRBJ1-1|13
TGTGCCAGCGCCCCGTTTCAGGGGACTGAAGCTTTCTTT
CASAPFQGTEAFF
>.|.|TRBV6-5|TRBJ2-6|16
TGTGCCAGCAGTTATCGCACTAGCACTGGGGCCAACGTCCTGACTTTC
CASSYRTSTGANVLTF
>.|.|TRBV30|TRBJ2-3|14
TGTGCCTGGAGTGTAAAGGGGATCACAGATACGCAGTATTTT
CAWSVKGITDTQYF